The table lists the clone carrying this TCR beta chain with a few counts. This specimen comes from a study of beta chain features in type 1 diabetes. The overall study: No patient-donor differences in age, gender, total cells or subset yield.

cDNA synthesis used the whole RNA isolate, giving expressed TCRB sequences. The data were produced by immunoSEQ multiplex PCR, yet TCRdb's version contains in-frame clones alone and is incomplete. In the table there are 300,000 to 350,000 clones, around 20% of which are singletons. This CDR3 is built from 15 residues. Germline CDR1 and CDR2: SGHKS and YYEKEE (reference sequence). V was clipped by 1 base and J by 4 bases; unmatched bases: 5. The sequencing sample was made of naive CD4+ T cells from blood. V gene TRBV5-5 combines with J gene TRBJ2-7; 10 bases map to TRBD1. This clonotype was obtained from a woman younger than 35 in good health. CDR3 sequence reads: CASSLSRQGAYEQYF. CDR3 sequence (DNA): TGTGCCAGCAGCTTGTCGCGACAGGGGGCTTACGAGCAGTACTTC.